This T cell receptor (beta chain) was sequenced during a study of Tregs in tolerant kidney transplant recipients. Comments on this clone: Its antigen remains unidentified.

Related graft donors supplied nonmyeloablative bone marrow transplants, and mixed chimerism was transient. V lost 3 bases and J 4 bases, leaving 16 bases between the germline ends. The CDR3 length is 15 residues. Germline V CDR1 and CDR2: MDHEN, SYDVKM. Sequencing was performed with immunoSEQ multiplex PCR; in TCRdb, only in-frame clones are kept and a portion is missing. The sample carries approximately 60,000 clones, 87% recorded once. Overall study results and limits: This study did not directly address biological reproducibility.

This TCR was recovered from a human patient who received a combined kidney and bone marrow transplant. Some T cells may be supplied by the graft donor. Sequences were derived from CD4+ T cells from blood (PBMCs), sampled 6 months after the transplant. V usage is TRBV28 and J usage is TRBJ2-7; D may be TRBD2 (6 bases). Here the CDR3 reads CASSFKRGTIYEQYF. The CDR3 DNA reads TGTGCCAGCAGTTTCAAACGGGGGACCATATACGAGCAGTACTTC.